This note documents a single TCR beta chain sequence. The sample is drawn from a study of T-cell reconstitution after alpha-beta-depleted transplantation in children. V dropped 5 bases and J dropped 5 bases, with 18 bases sitting between them. The CDR3 sequence is 15 residues long. Looked up from germline, CDR1 is SGHAT and CDR2 is FQNNGV. The TCRbeta library incorporated unique molecular identifiers. TCRdb used MiXCR to reprocess the PCR reads, holding one entry per CDR3 protein. The sample lists just under 550,000 distinct CDR3 sequences; approximately 20% were seen once. The sequence derives from a human donor who donated a stem cell graft to a child with acute lymphoblastic leukemia. The sample in question was PBMCs from the stem cell graft donor, obtained from the stem cell graft. The chain joins TRBV11-2 to TRBJ1-1, with D uncertain. CDR3 bases: TGTGCCAGCAGCCAAAACCGCAGGAGAGGGACTGAAGCTTTCTTT. Translation: CASSQNRRRGTEAFF.